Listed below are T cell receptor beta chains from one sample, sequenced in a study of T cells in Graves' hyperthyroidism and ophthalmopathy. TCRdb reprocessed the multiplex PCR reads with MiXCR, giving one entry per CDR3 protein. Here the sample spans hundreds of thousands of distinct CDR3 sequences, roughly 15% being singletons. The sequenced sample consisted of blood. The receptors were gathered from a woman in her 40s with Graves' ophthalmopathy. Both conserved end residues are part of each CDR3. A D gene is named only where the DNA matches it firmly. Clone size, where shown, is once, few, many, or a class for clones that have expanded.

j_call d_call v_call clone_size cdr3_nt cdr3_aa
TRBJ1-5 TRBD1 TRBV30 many TGTGCCTGGGAAAGGGGGCGCAATCAGCCCCAGCATTTT CAWERGRNQPQHF
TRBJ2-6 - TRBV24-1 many TGTGCCACATACAGTGGGGAGTCCTCTGGGGCCAACGTCCTGACTTTC CATYSGESSGANVLTF
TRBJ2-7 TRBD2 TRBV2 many TGTGCCAGCAGTCGGACTAGCGGGGGGTACGAGCAGTACTTC CASSRTSGGYEQYF
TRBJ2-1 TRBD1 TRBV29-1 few TGCAGCGTTGAAACGGGACAGGGTCTTTACGATGAGCAGTTCTTC CSVETGQGLYDEQFF
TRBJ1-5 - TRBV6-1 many TGTGCCAGCAGGCGGGACACCCTTAGCAATCAGCCCCAGCATTTT CASRRDTLSNQPQHF
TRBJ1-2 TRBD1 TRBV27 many TGTGCCAGCAGTTACGGACAGGGGGCGCATCGTGGCTACACCTTC CASSYGQGAHRGYTF
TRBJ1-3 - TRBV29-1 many TGCAGCGTGGGGGGCTCTGGAAACACCATATATTTT CSVGGSGNTIYF
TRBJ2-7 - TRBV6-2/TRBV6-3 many TGTGCCAGCAGCCGGGGGACAGCTTCCTACGAGCAGTACTTC CASSRGTASYEQYF
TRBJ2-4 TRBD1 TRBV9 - TGTGCCAGCATCCCGGACAGGGCGGTAGCCAAAAACATTCAGTACTTC CASIPDRAVAKNIQYF
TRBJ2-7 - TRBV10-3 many TGTGCCATCAGTGAGGAACAGGGAGTTTACGAGCAGTACTTC CAISEEQGVYEQYF
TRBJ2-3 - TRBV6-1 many TGTGCCAGCAGGGGGACGCTGAGCACAGATACGCAGTATTTT CASRGTLSTDTQYF
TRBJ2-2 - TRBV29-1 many TGCAGCGGAGGGGTGGGGCGTCACACCGGGGAGCTGTTTTTT CSGGVGRHTGELFF
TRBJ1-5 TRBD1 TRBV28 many TGTGCCAGCAGTATCTCGACAGGGTCCAGTCAGCCCCAGCATTTT CASSISTGSSQPQHF
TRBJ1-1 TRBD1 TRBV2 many TGTGCCACTTCATTCCAGGGGGCAGGTGAAGCTTTCTTT CATSFQGAGEAFF
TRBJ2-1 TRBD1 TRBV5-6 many TGTGCCAGCAGCTTCGGGGACAGGGCCTACAATGAGCAGTTCTTC CASSFGDRAYNEQFF
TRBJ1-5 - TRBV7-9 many TGTGCCAGCAGCTTAGCTTCGTCAGGGAATCAGCCCCAGCATTTT CASSLASSGNQPQHF
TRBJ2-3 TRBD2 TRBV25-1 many TGTGCCAGCAGTGAAGGGGCAAAGAGGGAGGGCGTCACAGATACGCAGTATTTT CASSEGAKREGVTDTQYF
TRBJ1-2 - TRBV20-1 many TGCAGTGCTAGATGGGGTTATGGCTACACCTTC CSARWGYGYTF
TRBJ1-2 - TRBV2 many TGTGCCAGCAGTGATGGCCAATACTATGGCTACACCTTC CASSDGQYYGYTF
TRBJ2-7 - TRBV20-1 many TGCAGTGCTAGTAGGGGATACGAGCAGTACTTC CSASRGYEQYF
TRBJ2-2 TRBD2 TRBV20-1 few TGCAGTGCTACTAGACTAGCGGGGGGAAATCCGGCCGGGGAGCTGTTTTTT CSATRLAGGNPAGELFF
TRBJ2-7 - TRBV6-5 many TGTGCCAGCAGTCAGAACCGGGAGAGTCGCTACGAGCAGTACTTC CASSQNRESRYEQYF
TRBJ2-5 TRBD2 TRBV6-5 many TGTGCCAGCAGCCAAACCCGGGACTACCCCGGGAGGCAAGAGACCCAGTACTTC CASSQTRDYPGRQETQYF
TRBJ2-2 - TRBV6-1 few TGTGCCAGCATCACGAACACCGGGGAGCTGTTTTTT CASITNTGELFF
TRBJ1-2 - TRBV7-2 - TGTGCCAGCAGCTCATACAGGGCAGAGGGCTACACCTTC CASSSYRAEGYTF
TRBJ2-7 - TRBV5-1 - TGCGCCAGCAGCTTGGCGTCCCTCCCCTCCTACGAGCAGTACTTC CASSLASLPSYEQYF
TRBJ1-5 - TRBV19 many TGTGCCAGTAGTAATACACGGAGCAATCAGCCCCAGCATTTT CASSNTRSNQPQHF
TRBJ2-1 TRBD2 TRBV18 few TGTGCCAGCTCACCACCTGATTTTAGCGGGAGGAGGGATGAGCAGTTCTTC CASSPPDFSGRRDEQFF
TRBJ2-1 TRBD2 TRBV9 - TGTGCCAGCAGCGTACAGTCGGGACTAGCATTTAGCAATAAGCAGTTCTTC CASSVQSGLAFSNKQFF
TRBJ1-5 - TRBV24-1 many TGTGCCACCAGTGATCCCAGGGAGGGTCGCAATCAGCCCCAGCATTTT CATSDPREGRNQPQHF
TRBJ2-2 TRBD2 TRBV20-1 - TGCAGTGCCTCCGGGACTAGCGGGACTAACACCGGGGAGCTGTTTTTT CSASGTSGTNTGELFF
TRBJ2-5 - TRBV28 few TGTGCCAGCAGTTTAAACTTTGCAAAGTACTTC CASSLNFAKYF
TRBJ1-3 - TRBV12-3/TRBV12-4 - TGTGCCAGCAGTTTACGACAACCCCGGTCCAGGGCAGGAAACACCATATATTTT CASSLRQPRSRAGNTIYF
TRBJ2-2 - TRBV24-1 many TGTGCCACCAGTGACTCCGGGGTTGCAGTAAGCTCCGGGGAGCTGTTTTTT CATSDSGVAVSSGELFF
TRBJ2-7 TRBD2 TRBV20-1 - TGCAGTGCAGCCGGGACTAGCAACTACGAGCAGTACTTC CSAAGTSNYEQYF
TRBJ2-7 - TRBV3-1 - TGTGCCAGCAGCCAAGAAGGGATCTACGAGCAGTACTTC CASSQEGIYEQYF
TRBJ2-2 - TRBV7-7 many TGTGCTAGCAGCCCGGGCTCAGGGTCCACCGGGGAGCTGTTTTTT CASSPGSGSTGELFF
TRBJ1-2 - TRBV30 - TGTGCCTTCCTGAGGGGGGCGGATGGCTACACCTTC CAFLRGADGYTF
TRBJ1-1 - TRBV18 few TGTGCCAGCTCACCACAGGGGGATGGTGAAGCTTTCTTT CASSPQGDGEAFF
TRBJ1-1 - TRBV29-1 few TGCAGCGTTGGTCGGAGGGGCTTTAACACTGAAGCTTTCTTT CSVGRRGFNTEAFF
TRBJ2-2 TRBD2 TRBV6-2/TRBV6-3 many TGTGCCAGTTTGGGACTAGCGGGAGTTCACACCGGGGAGCTGTTTTTT CASLGLAGVHTGELFF
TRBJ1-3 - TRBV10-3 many TGTGCCATCGAGAGGGAACAGTCTGGAAACACCATATATTTT CAIEREQSGNTIYF
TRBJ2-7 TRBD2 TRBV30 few TGTGCCTGGACCAGGATTACTAGCGGGGCCCGGGGGGAGCAGTACTTC CAWTRITSGARGEQYF